This T cell receptor beta chain was retrieved from a study of T-cell reconstitution after alpha-beta-depleted transplantation in children (dated by TCRdb to 2016 to 2018). Regarding the study in general: The study quantitatively tracked T-cell immune reconstitution after TCRalphabeta/CD19-depleted allogeneic hematopoietic cell transplantation in children using TCR repertoire profiling. What the study reported, not specific to this receptor: In some patients, high TCRbeta diversity at day 60 was attributed to recipient T cells and intrathymic progenitors that had survived conditioning. About two months after transplant, the apparently early recovery of alphabetaT-cell counts reportedly depended on just several hundred clones that had expanded rapidly and came from non-depleted graft cells. The frequencies of hyperexpanded clones fell over the following months, and after one year, T-cell counts and TCRbeta diversity were mostly attributed to newly produced T cells.

The library was produced with PCR. The sample was run on an Illumina HiSeq 2500. TCR libraries were prepared with molecular barcoding, using unique molecular identifiers to normalize TCRbeta repertoire quantification. The public sequencing data were trimmed at Q25 with fastp and processed into clonotypes with MiXCR by TCRdb, which kept only in-frame beta chains. Rows with one shared CDR3 protein collapse into an entry with the most common genes and DNA. Recorded for this sample are some 840,000 distinct CDR3 sequences; about 16% of them occurred a single time. Roughly 5% of the sample is in the top ten clones. Taken with the paper, the label for treatment or condition translates to: allogeneic hematopoietic cell transplantation with graft depleted of TCRalphabeta T cells and CD19 B cells. The children who served as transplant recipients had been given grafts of TCRalphabeta/CD19-depleted allogeneic hematopoietic cells.

V loses 0 bases of germline sequence and J loses 6 bases, and the interval between the two ends is 12 bases. Including the terminal cysteine and phenylalanine, the CDR3 comprises 14 residues. The read is trimmed to its CDR3 DNA, 42 bases read in frame from base 1. Via the germline V gene, CDR1 is ENHRY and CDR2 SYGVKD. This clonotype was observed a few times. Its antigen is unknown. Qualities for individual bases were not recorded, and no much larger clone is one base off. This chain is built from TRBV10-3 and TRBJ2-7; confidence is insufficient to name the D gene. This sequence originates from a male patient younger than 18 who had a stem cell transplant for acute lymphoblastic leukemia, so the T cells may come from the graft donor. This specimen was PBMCs, mostly from graft donor cells, taken 360 days after TCRalphabeta/CD19-depleted stem cell transplant. For the CDR3, the sequence is CAISESGVVSEQYF. The nucleotide sequence reads TGTGCCATCAGTGAGTCTGGGGTAGTGAGCGAGCAGTACTTC.